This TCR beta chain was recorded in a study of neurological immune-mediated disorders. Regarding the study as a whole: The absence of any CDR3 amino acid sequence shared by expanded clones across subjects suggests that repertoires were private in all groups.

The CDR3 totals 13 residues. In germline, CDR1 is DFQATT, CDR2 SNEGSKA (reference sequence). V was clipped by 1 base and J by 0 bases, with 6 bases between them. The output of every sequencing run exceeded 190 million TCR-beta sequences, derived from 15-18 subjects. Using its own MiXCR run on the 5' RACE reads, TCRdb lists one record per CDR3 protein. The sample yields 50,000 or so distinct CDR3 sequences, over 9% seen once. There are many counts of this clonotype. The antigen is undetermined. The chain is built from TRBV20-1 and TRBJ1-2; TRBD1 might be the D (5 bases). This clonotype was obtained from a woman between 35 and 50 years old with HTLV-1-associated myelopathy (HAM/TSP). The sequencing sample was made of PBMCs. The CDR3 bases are TGCAGTGCTAGAGGGGGGACTAACTATGGCTACACCTTC. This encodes CSARGGTNYGYTF.